This TCR beta chain stems from a study of cytomegalovirus exposure and HLA in healthy donors. Looking at the study overall: T cells numbering about 179 million yielded some 100 million unique TCR beta sequences in an earlier analysis. Study-wide points: In a later analysis, the majority of CMV-associated beta chains seemingly showed HLA restriction. Exclusion as indistinguishable affected some V segments, including TRBV6-2 and TRBV6-3. Association of 15,000 to 20,000 TCR beta sequences with HLA alleles was found at 0.05 false discovery rate in a later analysis.

About this clone: Its specificity is unknown.

CDR1 SEHNR and CDR2 FQNEAQ come from the germline V gene (reference sequence). The CDR3 runs to 13 residues. The germline V and J ends were trimmed by 11 bases and 4 bases, with 18 bases remaining between them. 13 Jbeta primers and 60 Vbeta primers were used for the PCR. The assay was immunoSEQ multiplex PCR, and TCRdb's table has in-frame clones only and misses some. The profile covers roughly 84,000 clones, with about four fifths appearing a single time and around 6% taken by the ten largest. This chain links TRBV7-9 with TRBJ2-7; the D gene is possibly TRBD2 (6 bases). The TCR was taken from a male donor in good health and CMV-seropositive. The sequencing input was PBMCs. CDR3 sequence reads: CAGSDGSRYEQYF. CDR3 DNA: TGTGCCGGGTCTGACGGGAGTCGGTACGAGCAGTACTTC.